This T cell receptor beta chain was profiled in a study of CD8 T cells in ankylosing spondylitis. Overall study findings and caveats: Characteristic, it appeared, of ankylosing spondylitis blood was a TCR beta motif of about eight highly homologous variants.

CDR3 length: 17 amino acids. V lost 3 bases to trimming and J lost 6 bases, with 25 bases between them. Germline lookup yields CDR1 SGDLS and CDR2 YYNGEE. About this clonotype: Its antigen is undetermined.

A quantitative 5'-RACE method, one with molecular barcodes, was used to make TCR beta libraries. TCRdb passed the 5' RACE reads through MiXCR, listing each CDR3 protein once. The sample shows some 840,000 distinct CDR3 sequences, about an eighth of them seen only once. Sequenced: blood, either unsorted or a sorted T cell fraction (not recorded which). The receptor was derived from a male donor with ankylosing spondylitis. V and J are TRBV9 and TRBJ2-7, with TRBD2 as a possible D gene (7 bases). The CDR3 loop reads CASSAEGQFLTGGEQYF. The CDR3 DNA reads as TGTGCCAGCAGCGCGGAAGGACAGTTCCTTACGGGGGGCGAGCAGTACTTC.